This TCR beta chain was found in a study of T cells in Graves' hyperthyroidism and ophthalmopathy (dated by TCRdb to about 2019). Regarding the study in general: Peripheral blood was sampled at the time of initial diagnosis, prior to any treatment. An independent validation cohort of around 19 hyperthyroidism patients and about 15 patients who later progressed to ophthalmopathy tested prospective prediction of ophthalmopathy. The paper describes TCR Vbeta CDR3 sequencing of fewer than 150 peripheral blood samples, made up of some 42 ophthalmopathy patients, some 80 hyperthyroidism patients and 17 progressor patients. Following sampling, methimazole starting at 30 mg daily was given to hyperthyroidism patients, and high-dose intravenous methylprednisolone was given to ophthalmopathy patients. The 95 to 100 discovery patients were divided at random into training and test sets in a 7:3 ratio. To identify distinguishing TCR V-J signatures, a discovery cohort of around 100 patients was used, comprising 40 to 45 with Graves' ophthalmopathy and around 57 with stable Graves' hyperthyroidism. Thyroid tissue and blood T-cell repertoires from about 6 Graves' hyperthyroidism patients were also compared in the study. The paper's findings and limits, for the study overall: Sample size was not statistically predetermined, and investigators were not blinded to group allocation. In validation, progression to ophthalmopathy was predicted by the model with about 70% sensitivity and around 76% specificity, a median of 6.5 months before onset. A model built on a 13 V-J signature distinguished ophthalmopathy from stable hyperthyroidism, reaching around 87% sensitivity and around 81% specificity in cross-validation and 80%/75% in testing. Most expanded thyroid clonotypes (frequency above 0.001) were also detected in blood, suggesting blood repertoires may reflect thyroid immune responses.

The junction shows trimming of 2 bases on V and 5 bases on J, plus 12 bases between the germline ends. From the germline V gene, CDR1 is MNHNS and CDR2 is SASEGT. Its CDR3 holds 14 amino acids, cysteine through phenylalanine. The entry retains the CDR3 DNA only, 42 bases that are in frame from base 1. The hyperthyroidism patients were between 18 and 65 years old and newly diagnosed, with a disease duration of less than 2 months. The study excluded patients with uncontrolled infections, other autoimmune diseases, pregnancy or lactation. Diagnoses were based on clinical symptoms, serum thyroxine and TRAb, thyroid ultrasound and orbital computed tomography. Blood from progressor patients was drawn when they were first diagnosed with hyperthyroidism, before any ophthalmopathy symptoms appeared. PBMCs were separated from under 11 ml of fresh peripheral blood using Ficoll-Paque density gradient centrifugation. Progressor patients were defined as those initially diagnosed with Graves' hyperthyroidism in whom ophthalmopathy developed during follow-up. Total RNA was extracted using Trizol reagent, and RNA quality was assessed on an Agilent 2100 Bioanalyzer.

In this sample, this clonotype turned up many times. Its antigen is not yet known. Base quality data are lacking; no much larger clone is found one base away. TCR beta CDR3 regions were amplified from RNA transcripts. The first round of RT-PCR for the TCR CDR3 was performed with the HTBI primer set and the Qiagen OneStep RT-PCR kit. Libraries were constructed in a second round of multiplex PCR, after which size selection and purification were performed. Paired-end sequencing of the libraries was performed with 100 bp reads on an Illumina HiSeq2000. As for how the authors treated the data: SOAPnuke was used to process the raw data, throwing out any read that contained adapters or uncalled bases, had a mean Phred below 15, or lacked an exact constant-primer or identifier match. COPE v1.2.5 was used to merge high-quality paired reads, and clonotypes were defined as unique nucleotide sequences. MiTCR v1.1 was used to align clonotypes to the IMGT TRBV, TRBD and TRBJ reference segments. Analysis was restricted to V-J combinations with a frequency above 0.0001, which covered roughly 99% of repertoires. A TCS score was defined as the ratio of F50 (clonal expansion) to E x V (chaos), with BLOSUM62-based TCRdist applied between CDR3 peptides within each V-J. Welch's t-statistics and random forest reduced 500 to 650 V-J features to 13, which were used in a naive Bayes classifier (R e1071). In-frame beta chains were kept once TCRdb had trimmed the public reads at Q25 with fastp and called clones with MiXCR. Each CDR3 protein gets just one entry, which takes the most common genes and DNA from the rows behind it. TCRdb's processing, not the authors' own work, is the source of the V and J calls. For this sample there are roughly 180,000 distinct CDR3 sequences; approximately 9% appear just once. Approximately 20% of the sample comes from the top ten.

The sequence links TRBV6-1 to TRBJ1-1, and the D gene may be TRBD1, 5 bases matching. This receptor was obtained from a woman aged 18-29 years with Graves' hyperthyroidism that later progressed to Graves' ophthalmopathy. Specimen: blood. The bases read TGTGCCAGCAGTGAACTTCGGCGGGGGACTGAAGCTTTCTTT. This yields the protein CASSELRRGTEAFF.